A selection of T cell receptor beta chains follows, all from one sample in a study of Graves' ophthalmopathy and Graves' hyperthyroidism. TCRdb itself ran the multiplex PCR reads through MiXCR, one entry per CDR3 protein. In the table there are roughly 500,000 distinct CDR3 sequences, around an eighth of which are singletons. Sequencing was carried out using blood. Receptor source: a woman in her 30s with Graves' ophthalmopathy. Both conserved end residues are part of each CDR3. A D gene is named only where the DNA matches it firmly. Clone sizes are given selectively: once, few, many, or a class where the clone is expanded.

d_gene	v_gene	j_gene	abundance	CDR3aa	CDR3nt
NA	TRBV12-3/TRBV12-4	TRBJ1-5	NA	CASSSDSWVEPQHF	TGTGCCAGCAGCTCGGACAGTTGGGTAGAGCCCCAGCATTTT
NA	TRBV7-8	TRBJ2-7	NA	CASRSRAAYEQYF	TGTGCCAGCAGATCAAGAGCCGCCTACGAGCAGTACTTC
NA	TRBV10-3	TRBJ2-5	few	CAISGGTPGPQETQYF	TGTGCCATCAGTGGGGGGACTCCGGGACCACAAGAGACCCAGTACTTC
NA	TRBV7-8	TRBJ2-5	many	CASSRRDGEETQYF	TGTGCCAGCAGCCGCCGGGACGGAGAAGAGACCCAGTACTTC
TRBD2	TRBV5-1	TRBJ2-5	many	CASGGGTGVIETQYF	TGCGCCAGCGGCGGGGGTACTGGAGTTATTGAGACCCAGTACTTC
TRBD1	TRBV19	TRBJ1-2	many	CASTAFGGGRQGTYGYTF	TGTGCCAGTACCGCATTCGGCGGCGGGAGACAGGGGACCTATGGCTACACCTTC
NA	TRBV7-3	TRBJ2-2	many	CASSLRGTGELFF	TGTGCCAGCAGCTTAAGGGGTACCGGGGAGCTGTTTTTT
NA	TRBV6-2/TRBV6-3	TRBJ2-5	many	CASSYGRHRLETQYF	TGTGCCAGCAGTTACGGACGGCACCGCTTAGAGACCCAGTACTTC
NA	TRBV7-8	TRBJ2-2	NA	CASSSRELLF	TGTGCCAGCAGCTCGCGAGAGCTGTTGTTT
NA	TRBV7-9	TRBJ1-1	many	CASSFGQLMNTEAFF	TGTGCCAGCAGCTTTGGACAGCTCATGAACACTGAAGCTTTCTTT
TRBD1	TRBV2	TRBJ1-6	NA	CASSGGRDSANSPLHF	TGTGCCAGCAGCGGTGGGAGGGACAGTGCAAATTCACCCCTCCACTTT
TRBD1	TRBV19	TRBJ1-1	many	CASETGGRGEAFF	TGTGCCAGTGAGACAGGGGGCCGGGGTGAAGCTTTCTTT
TRBD1	TRBV27	TRBJ1-2	many	CASSSGTGAYNYYGYTF	TGTGCCAGCAGCTCCGGGACAGGGGCCTACAACTACTATGGCTACACCTTC
NA	TRBV12-3/TRBV12-4	TRBJ1-5	few	CAGSLGGARLKRDQPQHF	TGTGCCGGCAGTTTAGGGGGGGCCAGGCTGAAAAGGGATCAGCCCCAGCATTTT